A selection of T cell receptor beta chains follows, all from one sample in a study of post-analysis software for immune sequencing data. TCRdb fed the PCR reads into MiXCR, producing one record per CDR3 protein. The sample gives about 800,000 distinct CDR3 sequences, around 27% of which show up once; more than 0.55% is in the top ten. Sequenced sample: blood. Source of these receptors: a girl between 10 and 17 years old with multiple sclerosis. Each CDR3 is given with its conserved first and last residue. The D gene is left open where the match is weak. The listing skips clone size in some rows; elsewhere it reads once, few, many or a size class.

d_call,clone_size,j_call,v_call,cdr3_nt,cdr3_aa
.,few,TRBJ2-7,TRBV11-2,TGTGCCAGCAGCCACGATGGAGGGGGGTCCTACGAGCAGTACTTC,CASSHDGGGSYEQYF
.,few,TRBJ1-1,TRBV4-3,TGCGCCAGCAGCCAAGATTGGAGGGGAGGAACTGAAGCTTTCTTT,CASSQDWRGGTEAFF
.,many,TRBJ2-5,TRBV4-1,TGCGCCAGCAGCCACGATGGAGAGACCCAGTACTTC,CASSHDGETQYF
.,few,TRBJ1-2,TRBV20-1,TGCAGTGCTCCCGCGGCAGGACTCTATGGCTACACCTTC,CSAPAAGLYGYTF
TRBD1,few,TRBJ1-1,TRBV4-1,TGCGCCAGCAGCCAAGAGGGGACAGCCCGTGAAGCTTTCTTT,CASSQEGTAREAFF
.,.,TRBJ2-5,TRBV5-1,TGCGCCAGCAGCTTGGGCGGGACGACGGGAGAGACCCAGTACTTC,CASSLGGTTGETQYF
TRBD2,few,TRBJ2-4,TRBV5-1,TGCGCCAGCAGTCTAGTACTAGCGGGAACGTTGGAGCAGTACTTC,CASSLVLAGTLEQYF
TRBD1,.,TRBJ1-2,TRBV7-2,TGTGCCAGCAGCCCACAGGGGGCGCTTGGCTACACCTTC,CASSPQGALGYTF
.,.,TRBJ1-5,TRBV6-6,TGTGCCAGCAGGGAAAGAGCAGGGGTCAATCAGCCCCAGCATTTT,CASRERAGVNQPQHF
.,few,TRBJ2-3,TRBV7-2,TGTGCCAGCAGCTTACAGCGGACCACAGATACGCAGTATTTT,CASSLQRTTDTQYF
.,.,TRBJ1-6,TRBV18,TGTGCCAGCTCACCACCGGTGACCGGAGGGTTGGATCGTTGGCATAATTCACCCCTCCACTTT,CASSPPVTGGLDRWHNSPLHF
TRBD2,few,TRBJ2-5,TRBV20-1,TGCAGTGCTAGAGCCGGTTTTGCCGGGACTAGCGGCCAAGAGACCCAGTACTTC,CSARAGFAGTSGQETQYF
TRBD2,.,TRBJ2-5,TRBV4-3,TGCGTCAGCAGCCAAGATCTCCAATATCGGGGGGGAGAGACCCAGTACTTC,CVSSQDLQYRGGETQYF
.,few,TRBJ2-5,TRBV18,TGTGCCAGCTCACCACCGCCGGACTTCATTTCCCGGGAGACCCAGTACTTC,CASSPPPDFISRETQYF
TRBD1,.,TRBJ1-4,TRBV20-1,TGCAGTGCTAGGGGGGACAGGGTTCGCTTTAATGAAAAACGGTTTTTT,CSARGDRVRFNEKRFF
TRBD1,.,TRBJ2-5,TRBV6-1,TGTGCCAGCAGTAGTGGACAGGCTCTTTATATTGGGGGGACCCAGTACTTC,CASSSGQALYIGGTQYF
TRBD1,.,TRBJ2-7,TRBV15,TGTGCCACCAGCAAAGGGACAGCAGAAGCCTACGAGCAGTACTTC,CATSKGTAEAYEQYF
.,many,TRBJ2-5,TRBV20-1,TGCAGTGCTAGCGGGACGGAGACCCAGTACTTC,CSASGTETQYF
.,few,TRBJ2-5,TRBV5-1,TGCGCCAGCAGCTGGATACCAGGGACAAAACCTAGGGAGACCCAGTACTTC,CASSWIPGTKPRETQYF
TRBD1,.,TRBJ1-4,TRBV25-1,TGTGCCAGCAGGGGAATAACAGGGGGTGAAAAACTGTTTTTT,CASRGITGGEKLFF
TRBD2,.,TRBJ2-5,TRBV11-2,TGTGCCAGCAGCCCAGCCTTAGCGGGAGGGTTCCGAGAGACCCAGTACTTC,CASSPALAGGFRETQYF
.,many,TRBJ2-7,TRBV6-1,TGTGCCAGCAGCGAGGCAGGGTTCACCTACGAGCAGTACTTC,CASSEAGFTYEQYF
.,.,TRBJ2-3,TRBV7-9,TGTGCCAGCAGCTTATCGGTGATGAGCACAGATACGCAGTATTTT,CASSLSVMSTDTQYF
.,few,TRBJ1-2,TRBV6-5,TGTGCCAGCGGTGGACTCGTGGACTATGGCTACACCTTC,CASGGLVDYGYTF
TRBD1,few,TRBJ2-3,TRBV29-1,TGCAGCGTTGACCCCGCGGGACAGGGATTCGGGGATACGCAGTATTTT,CSVDPAGQGFGDTQYF
.,.,TRBJ2-7,TRBV5-1,TGCGCCAGTCTAATGACGGGAGCCACGGGGGATGAGCAGTACTTC,CASLMTGATGDEQYF
.,.,TRBJ1-2,TRBV6-6,TGTGCCAGCGGTCCGCTCAATGGCTACACCTTC,CASGPLNGYTF
TRBD2,few,TRBJ2-3,TRBV5-6,TGTGCCAGCAGCTTGGATAGGGCCGGGAGGGCCTACGGCACAGATACGCAGTATTTT,CASSLDRAGRAYGTDTQYF
TRBD1,few,TRBJ2-5,TRBV2,TGTGCCAGCAATATACAGGGGTCCCAAGAGACCCAGTACTTC,CASNIQGSQETQYF
TRBD2,few,TRBJ2-1,TRBV2,TGTGCCAGCAGCCCCGCTAGCGGGTACAATGAGCAGTTCTTC,CASSPASGYNEQFF
.,.,TRBJ2-7,TRBV20-1,TGCAGTGCTAGAGATGCAGGGACCTACGAGCAGTACTTC,CSARDAGTYEQYF
.,few,TRBJ2-3,TRBV2,TGTGCCAGCAGTGAATGGGGGACCGACGTCGGCACAGATACGCAGTATTTT,CASSEWGTDVGTDTQYF
TRBD1,few,TRBJ2-5,TRBV5-1,TGCGCCAGCTGCCTCTGGGACAGGGATGGTGAGACCCAGTACTTC,CASCLWDRDGETQYF
TRBD1,.,TRBJ1-2,TRBV5-1,TGCGCCAGCAGGGACAGGGGCTATGGCCACACCTTC,CASRDRGYGHTF
.,.,TRBJ1-5,TRBV4-1,TGCGCCAGCAGCCAAGCGTCGGGATACAATCAGCCCCAGCATTTT,CASSQASGYNQPQHF
.,.,TRBJ2-5,TRBV29-1,TGCAGCGTTTTCTCCGGAGAGACCCAGTACTTC,CSVFSGETQYF
.,.,TRBJ1-1,TRBV2,TGTGCCAGTCTACAGGGCCTGAACACTGAAGCTTTCTTT,CASLQGLNTEAFF
TRBD1,few,TRBJ1-4,TRBV6-5,TGTGCCAGCAGTTACGCGTCCAGACAGGGAAAACTGTTTTTT,CASSYASRQGKLFF
.,.,TRBJ2-7,TRBV29-1,TGCAGCGTTGAGTGGAGCCGTTCCGAGCAGTACTTC,CSVEWSRSEQYF
.,.,TRBJ1-1,TRBV25-1,TGTGCCAGCAGTGAATATGGGCGGGACACAAGATGGGACACTGAAGCTTTCTTT,CASSEYGRDTRWDTEAFF
.,.,TRBJ1-5,TRBV10-3,TGTGCCATCGCCTATTCGGGGAATAGCAATCAGCCCCAGCATTTT,CAIAYSGNSNQPQHF
.,.,TRBJ2-1,TRBV20-1,TGCAGTGCTAGAGAGGTGGTGGCGGGCTCCTACAATGAGCAGTTCTTC,CSAREVVAGSYNEQFF
TRBD1,.,TRBJ1-1,TRBV29-1,TGCAGCGGCCAACAGGGGAAATACACTGAAGCTTTCTTT,CSGQQGKYTEAFF
TRBD1,.,TRBJ2-7,TRBV7-2,TGTGCCAGCAGTCCCGGGGACAGGGGGTACGAGCAGTACTTC,CASSPGDRGYEQYF
.,few,TRBJ1-1,TRBV12-5,TGTGCTAGTGGTTTGGATGTGGACCCCAAAGCTTTCTTT,CASGLDVDPKAFF
.,.,TRBJ2-1,TRBV20-1,TGCAGTGCGGCTCCCTACGATGAGCAGTTCTTC,CSAAPYDEQFF
TRBD2,few,TRBJ2-3,TRBV7-2,TGTGCCAGCAGCCCCCGAGCGGGAAGGGATACGCAGTATTTT,CASSPRAGRDTQYF
.,.,TRBJ2-6,TRBV28,TGTGCCATCGGGGTCTCTGGGGCCAACGTCCTGACTTTC,CAIGVSGANVLTF
.,many,TRBJ1-5,TRBV12-3/TRBV12-4,TGTGCCAGCAGTTTGGTTTCTGGCAATCAGCCCCAGCATTTT,CASSLVSGNQPQHF
.,.,TRBJ2-7,TRBV28,TGTGCCAGCACCCCCCCATCAGGCACTTACGAGCAGTACTTC,CASTPPSGTYEQYF
.,.,TRBJ1-5,TRBV12-3/TRBV12-4,TGTGCCAGCAGTTTCGAGCTAAATCAGCCCCAGCATTTT,CASSFELNQPQHF
.,few,TRBJ1-2,TRBV27,TGTGCCAGCAGTTTACTGCGGGGGTCTAACTATGGCTACACCTTC,CASSLLRGSNYGYTF
.,few,TRBJ2-1,TRBV29-1,TGCAGCGGGGGGTCGGGGGCTCGGGATGAGCAGTTCTTC,CSGGSGARDEQFF
.,.,TRBJ1-2,TRBV24-1,TGTGCCACCAGTGATTTTACAGGATCCTCTAGGGGCTACACCTTC,CATSDFTGSSRGYTF
TRBD1,.,TRBJ1-5,TRBV4-1,TGCGCCAGCAGCCAGAAGGGGGACAGGGGAGATCAGCCCCAGCATTTT,CASSQKGDRGDQPQHF
TRBD2,.,TRBJ2-1,TRBV10-3,TGTGCCATCAGCGGGACTAGCGGGGCAGGGAAGCACAATGAGCAGTTCTTC,CAISGTSGAGKHNEQFF